The rows below give T cell receptor beta chains drawn from one sample of a study of molecular identifiers for immune sequencing clone quantification. TCRdb re-derived calls from the PCR reads in MiXCR, one entry per CDR3 protein. This sample has around 460,000 distinct CDR3 sequences; 25% occur once, and the top ten carry roughly 0.77%. Sequencing input: naive CD8+ T cells from blood, with Jurkat cell RNA spiked in. The receptors originated from a human donor in good health. Some libraries in this study had Jurkat cell RNA spiked in. Each CDR3 is given with its conserved first and last residue. Clone size is given for some rows only: seen once, a few or many times, or a class if the clone is expanded.

v_call: TRBV20-1; j_call: TRBJ2-7; clone_size: many; cdr3_aa: CSARWSRGGHYEQYF
v_call: TRBV2; j_call: TRBJ2-5; clone_size: many; cdr3_aa: CASKQNGLAEYQETQYF
v_call: TRBV15; j_call: TRBJ2-3; clone_size: few; cdr3_aa: CATSRVTGEVEYF
v_call: TRBV9; j_call: TRBJ2-7; clone_size: few; cdr3_aa: CASSASGEGSYEQYF
v_call: TRBV20-1; j_call: TRBJ2-3; clone_size: -; cdr3_aa: CSARDFNKCSDTQYF
v_call: TRBV5-6; j_call: TRBJ2-4; clone_size: many; cdr3_aa: CASSSRQESKNIQYF
v_call: TRBV20-1; j_call: TRBJ2-7; clone_size: -; cdr3_aa: CSASEGNEQYF
v_call: TRBV5-6; j_call: TRBJ2-2; clone_size: few; cdr3_aa: CASSLVRNTGELFF
v_call: TRBV7-3; j_call: TRBJ2-1; clone_size: -; cdr3_aa: CASSLVGTIIEQFF
v_call: TRBV27; j_call: TRBJ1-5; clone_size: few; cdr3_aa: CASSPRVESSNQPQHF
v_call: TRBV9; j_call: TRBJ1-4; clone_size: -; cdr3_aa: CASSETGGTNEKLFF
v_call: TRBV20-1; j_call: TRBJ1-4; clone_size: -; cdr3_aa: CSVPLGGAGTNEKLFF
v_call: TRBV6-6; j_call: TRBJ2-7; clone_size: -; cdr3_aa: CASSYSAGSYEQYF
v_call: TRBV7-6; j_call: TRBJ2-7; clone_size: -; cdr3_aa: CASSLKGGEQYF
v_call: TRBV6-5; j_call: TRBJ2-5; clone_size: -; cdr3_aa: CASSLSPGVEETQYF
v_call: TRBV10-3; j_call: TRBJ1-1; clone_size: few; cdr3_aa: CAISEPGQGKTEAFF
v_call: TRBV4-1; j_call: TRBJ1-1; clone_size: few; cdr3_aa: CASSQDPGSSEAFF
v_call: TRBV2; j_call: TRBJ2-7; clone_size: -; cdr3_aa: CASSDPDRSLSYEQYF
v_call: TRBV19; j_call: TRBJ2-7; clone_size: once; cdr3_aa: CASGFSGTTYEQYF
v_call: TRBV4-3; j_call: TRBJ1-2; clone_size: -; cdr3_aa: CASSQDGAGQAIYGYTF
v_call: TRBV27; j_call: TRBJ2-7; clone_size: few; cdr3_aa: CASSFYGQGSYEQYF
v_call: TRBV5-5; j_call: TRBJ2-7; clone_size: few; cdr3_aa: CASTRRWDTEWAQYF
v_call: TRBV5-1; j_call: TRBJ2-7; clone_size: -; cdr3_aa: CAGSTGQSYEQYF
v_call: TRBV11-2; j_call: TRBJ2-5; clone_size: few; cdr3_aa: CASSLVDSVLQETQYF
v_call: TRBV4-3; j_call: TRBJ1-3; clone_size: many; cdr3_aa: CASSQSTGNGNTIYF
v_call: TRBV19; j_call: TRBJ1-5; clone_size: few; cdr3_aa: CASSSPMRVSNQPQHF
v_call: TRBV27; j_call: TRBJ1-5; clone_size: -; cdr3_aa: CASSSTWFSNQPQHF
v_call: TRBV7-8; j_call: TRBJ2-7; clone_size: few; cdr3_aa: CASRPMGHEQYF
v_call: TRBV6-2/TRBV6-3; j_call: TRBJ2-7; clone_size: -; cdr3_aa: CASSPTAGEQYF
v_call: TRBV4-3; j_call: TRBJ2-3; clone_size: many; cdr3_aa: CASSQDGIRDRGRDTQYF
v_call: TRBV5-8; j_call: TRBJ2-4; clone_size: few; cdr3_aa: CASRRLAKNIQYF
v_call: TRBV12-5; j_call: TRBJ1-2; clone_size: -; cdr3_aa: CASGPDRGGGYTF
v_call: TRBV19; j_call: TRBJ2-3; clone_size: -; cdr3_aa: CASNGGTNTDTQYF
v_call: TRBV4-1; j_call: TRBJ2-7; clone_size: few; cdr3_aa: CASSQEPGTGAYEQYF
v_call: TRBV4-3; j_call: TRBJ2-7; clone_size: -; cdr3_aa: CASSQDRTPSTVQYF
v_call: TRBV7-9; j_call: TRBJ1-3; clone_size: many; cdr3_aa: CASSPGPGGSGNTIYF
v_call: TRBV7-9; j_call: TRBJ2-1; clone_size: few; cdr3_aa: CASSLIFGKGTGDHNEQFF
v_call: TRBV3-1; j_call: TRBJ1-1; clone_size: many; cdr3_aa: CASRLTAPLGQGLNTEAFF
v_call: TRBV24-1; j_call: TRBJ1-1; clone_size: -; cdr3_aa: CATSPPGGTEAFF
v_call: TRBV18; j_call: TRBJ2-3; clone_size: few; cdr3_aa: CASSPGQYRTDTQYF
v_call: TRBV28; j_call: TRBJ2-7; clone_size: many; cdr3_aa: CASSLLQAGGEQYF
v_call: TRBV12-3/TRBV12-4; j_call: TRBJ2-2; clone_size: few; cdr3_aa: CASSFERAYTGELFF
v_call: TRBV7-9; j_call: TRBJ2-2; clone_size: -; cdr3_aa: CASAPPAGRTTDTGELFF
v_call: TRBV15; j_call: TRBJ2-5; clone_size: -; cdr3_aa: CATSRKTTGEGETQYF
v_call: TRBV19; j_call: TRBJ2-7; clone_size: few; cdr3_aa: CASSPSEGTSYEQYF
v_call: TRBV5-6; j_call: TRBJ2-7; clone_size: -; cdr3_aa: CASSLCSVSYEQYF
v_call: TRBV4-2; j_call: TRBJ2-5; clone_size: few; cdr3_aa: CASSQDKGVGETQYF
v_call: TRBV4-1; j_call: TRBJ2-1; clone_size: few; cdr3_aa: CASSQVYGVVYNEQFF
v_call: TRBV28; j_call: TRBJ2-7; clone_size: -; cdr3_aa: CASSLYDREWYEQYF